The 28 T cell receptor beta chains listed next were all sequenced from one sample in a study of blood T cells in healthy people across ages. Then a second PCR, running about 6 to 11 cycles, was carried out with a sample-barcoded 5' primer and a J-beta primer mix. TCRdb ran MiXCR on the 5' RACE reads and lists one entry per CDR3 protein. The table has roughly 500,000 distinct CDR3 sequences, 25% to 30% seen once. Sequences were obtained from blood. These receptor sequences come from a woman aged 65 to 85 in good health.

This clonotype was counted only a few times. The CDR3 protein is CASSLVKGSSPLHF. CDR3 nucleotide sequence: TGTGCCAGCAGCTTAGTAAAAGGCTCTTCACCCCTCCACTTT. This rearrangement joins TRBV7-2 to TRBJ1-6; D is unclear. The CDR3 is made up of 14 amino acids. Germline V CDR1 and CDR2: SGHTA, FQGNSA. V lost 1 base, J lost 9 bases, and 10 bases lay in between.

This clonotype was seen a handful of times. This chain's CDR3 is CASISHQETANYGYTF. DNA for the CDR3: TGTGCCAGCATAAGTCATCAAGAGACAGCTAACTATGGCTACACCTTC. The chain uses TRBV4-2 and TRBJ1-2; tentatively, D is TRBD1 (5 bases). Germline CDR1 is LGHNA and CDR2 is YNFKEQ. There are 16 residues in the CDR3. Trimming cost V 7 bases and J 0 bases, with 18 bases left between them.

This clonotype was recorded a few times. The chain is built from TRBV7-9 and TRBJ2-3; perhaps TRBD1 as D (5 bases). Trimming removed 2 bases at V and 2 bases at J, with 8 bases between. The V gene's germline CDR1 is SEHNR and CDR2 FQNEAQ (reference sequence). This CDR3 spans 14 amino acids. For the CDR3, the DNA is TGTGCCAGCAGCTTACTGACAGCCACAGATACGCAGTATTTT. This encodes CASSLLTATDTQYF.

This chain connects TRBV29-1 to TRBJ1-1, with 7 bases fitting TRBD1. Germline V gives CDR1 SQVTM, CDR2 ANQGSEA. The CDR3 has 14 amino acids. With 6 bases clipped from V and 8 bases from J, the junction kept 15 bases outside the gene matches. The CDR3 DNA is TGCAGCGTCACCCGGGGCAGGGGGTATTCAGAAGCTTTCTTT. Its translation: CSVTRGRGYSEAFF.

Worth noting for this clonotype: One end of the junction varies from germline; a read error may be responsible. The chain is built from TRBV7-2 and TRBJ1-2, with unresolved D. The CDR3 extends over 16 amino acids. Germline loops: CDR1 SGHTA, CDR2 FQGNSA. The CDR3 loop reads CASSLAQSFPNHGYTF. In DNA form, the CDR3 reads TGTGCCAGCAGCTTAGCCCAGTCTTTCCCTAACCATGGCTACACCTTC.

This clonotype was seen repeatedly, ten times or more. The V call is TRBV11-2, the J call TRBJ1-2; D is unresolved. Per the germline V gene, CDR1 is SGHAT and CDR2 is FQNNGV. Between the trimmed V and J ends, which lost 0 bases and 3 bases, there was a span of 8 bases. The CDR3 length is 14 residues. The CDR3 DNA sequence: TGTGCCAGCAGCTTAGATTTTCACGACTATGGCTACACCTTC. Protein product: CASSLDFHDYGYTF.

The chain carries TRBV6-6 and TRBJ1-5; no clear D gene. Germline V lookup: CDR1 MNHNY, CDR2 SVGAGI (reference sequence). CDR3 length: 16 residues. The V end lost 2 bases, the J end lost 2 bases, and 13 bases lay between the germline ends. CDR3 sequence (DNA): TGTGCCAGCAGTTACGCGGAACCCGGGGGCAATCAGCCCCAGCATTTT. Protein sequence: CASSYAEPGGNQPQHF.

The chain uses TRBV4-3 and TRBJ1-1; tentative D call: TRBD1 (5 bases). CDR3 size: 16 residues. Germline assignment: CDR1 LGHNA and CDR2 YSLEER. V gave up 2 bases and J gave up 5 bases, with 18 bases separating them. The CDR3 DNA reads TGCGCCAGCAGCCAAAAGATCGGGGGGGTAGATACTGAAGCTTTCTTT. It specifies CASSQKIGGVDTEAFF.

V and J are TRBV20-1 and TRBJ2-3; 11 bases map to TRBD2. This CDR3 region has 16 residues. J gave up 4 bases and V 3 bases, and 9 bases lay outside the gene matches. Germline V gene sequence: CDR1 DFQATT, CDR2 SNEGSKA (reference sequence). As DNA, the CDR3 is TGCAGTGCTAGTCTGGCTAGCGGGGGGAGGGCAGATACGCAGTATTTT. This translates into CSASLASGGRADTQYF.

This rearrangement joins TRBV2 to TRBJ2-5; no clear D gene. The J call could be wrong; TRBJ2-1 is a better fit for the DNA end. Germline V lookup: CDR1 SNHLY, CDR2 FYNNEI. The CDR3 spans 12 residues. The CDR3 nucleotides read TGTGCCAGCGGTCTAGATGGCAATGAGCAGTTCTTC. Amino acids: CASGLDGNEQFF.

V and J are TRBV11-3 and TRBJ2-5; 8 bases fit TRBD2. Germline lookup yields CDR1 SGHNT and CDR2 YENEEA. The CDR3 sequence is 15 residues long. Trimming cost V 3 bases and J 1 base; bases outside gene matches: 4. In nucleotides, the CDR3 is TGTGCCAGCAGCTTGCCCAGCGGGGGCCAAGAGACCCAGTACTTC. Translated, it gives CASSLPSGGQETQYF. Together with reference TRBV11-3 and TRBJ2-5, the CDR3 gives the full variable domain: EAGVVQSPRYKIIEKKQPVAFWCNPISGHNTLYWYLQNLGQGPELLIRYENEEAVDDSQLPKDRFSAERLKGVDSTLKIQPAELGDSAVYLCASSLPSGGQETQYFGPGTRLLVL.

This clonotype was detected only a few times. This sequence joins TRBV5-1 and TRBJ2-7; TRBD1 or TRBD2 may be the D gene (6 bases each). Germline CDR1 and CDR2: SGHRS and YFSETQ. This CDR3 has 16 amino acids. With 2 bases removed from V and 3 bases from J, the gap between germline ends came to 18 bases. CDR3 protein: CASSFRGDPLDYEQYF. CDR3 sequence (DNA): TGCGCCAGCAGCTTTAGGGGGGATCCCCTCGACTACGAGCAGTACTTC.

This clonotype occurred a few times. The rearrangement joins TRBV5-6 to TRBJ2-1; TRBD2 agrees at 12 bases. The CDR3 is 15 amino acids. Germline V lookup: CDR1 SGHDT, CDR2 YYEEEE. J gave up 9 bases and V 4 bases, and 8 bases lay outside the gene matches. The DNA of the CDR3 is TGTGCCAGCAGCCTCCGACTAGCGGGGGCCCTTGAGCAGTTCTTC. Its translation: CASSLRLAGALEQFF.

The J gene is TRBJ2-2, the V gene TRBV20-1; D could derive from TRBD1 or TRBD2 (6 bases each). Germline values: CDR1 DFQATT, CDR2 SNEGSKA (reference sequence). The CDR3 is 15 residues long. V gave up 1 base and J gave up 1 base, with 10 bases separating them. The CDR3 region has the DNA TGCAGTGCTAGAGGTGCGGGACAGAACACCGGGGAGCTGTTTTTT. Translated, it gives CSARGAGQNTGELFF.

Only a few counts were recorded for this clonotype. The genes are TRBV20-1 and TRBJ2-5; 8 bases line up with TRBD1. Per the germline V gene, CDR1 is DFQATT and CDR2 is SNEGSKA (reference sequence). CDR3 size: 13 residues. The J segment lost 2 bases and the V segment lost 5 bases, leaving 4 bases of the junction unmatched. DNA for the CDR3: TGCAGTGCTGTCCACAGGGGGCAAGAGACCCAGTACTTC. This codes for CSAVHRGQETQYF.

This clonotype was counted ten times or more. The chain is built from TRBV2 and TRBJ2-7; 8 bases align to TRBD1. Germline values: CDR1 SNHLY, CDR2 FYNNEI. Losses at the gene ends were 6 bases for V and 5 bases for J; bases not matched to a gene: 9. The CDR3 sequence is 14 residues long. This CDR3 reads CASRDGQGSDEQYF. CDR3 coding DNA: TGTGCCAGCAGAGATGGACAGGGATCGGACGAGCAGTACTTC.

The chain is built from TRBV4-3 and TRBJ2-1, with D hard to call. Matching the DNA end better, TRBJ2-5 makes the J call doubtful. CDR3 length: 14 residues. From germline, CDR1 is LGHNA and CDR2 YSLEER. The chain's CDR3 is CASSQERWKSTQYF. As DNA, the CDR3 is TGCGCCAGCAGCCAAGAGAGGTGGAAGTCGACCCAGTACTTC.

V and J are TRBV19 and TRBJ2-1; D uncertain. The end of the DNA aligns better with TRBJ2-5, so the J call may be wrong. The germline V gene encodes CDR1 LNHDA and CDR2 SQIVND (reference sequence). The CDR3 contains 12 residues. The CDR3: CASSKSEETQYF. The CDR3 DNA follows: TGTGCCAGTAGTAAGTCGGAAGAGACCCAGTACTTC.

V and J are TRBV29-1 and TRBJ2-1; D possibly corresponds to TRBD1 (5 bases). CDR1 and CDR2 from the germline V gene are SQVTM and ANQGSEA. This CDR3 comprises 14 residues. With 7 bases removed from V and 2 bases from J, the gap between germline ends came to 15 bases. CDR3 nucleotide sequence: TGCAGCGCCCGACAGCGAAACCCCTACAATGAGCAGTTCTTC. Encoded protein: CSARQRNPYNEQFF.

This clonotype showed up many times. The chain links TRBV4-3 to TRBJ2-6; D is perhaps TRBD1 or TRBD2 (6 bases each). CDR3 size: 19 residues. With 4 bases removed from V and 0 bases from J, the gap between germline ends came to 19 bases. Looked up from germline, CDR1 is LGHNA and CDR2 is YSLEER. This chain's CDR3 is CASSPDSGFFPSGANVLTF. The CDR3 nucleotides are TGCGCCAGCAGCCCGGACAGCGGGTTTTTCCCCTCTGGGGCCAACGTCCTGACTTTC.

The DNA of the CDR3 is TGCAGTGCTAGGGTGCAGATGAACACTGAAGCTTTCTTT. It translates to CSARVQMNTEAFF. The chain links TRBV20-1 to TRBJ1-1, with D unresolved. Germline CDR1 and CDR2: DFQATT and SNEGSKA (reference sequence). Trimming shortened V by 3 bases and J by 0 bases, and 8 bases separated the two germline ends. The CDR3 loop spans 13 amino acids.

V is TRBV6-2 or TRBV6-3 and J is TRBJ2-1; D gene unclear. V was clipped by 8 bases and J by 0 bases, with 8 bases between them. Germline V gene sequence: CDR1 MNHEY, CDR2 SVGEGT. The CDR3 sequence is 13 residues long. CDR3 residues: CASGLDSYNEQFF. CDR3 nucleotides: TGTGCCAGCGGTCTAGACTCCTACAATGAGCAGTTCTTC.

The chain recombines TRBV20-1 with TRBJ1-5; D possibly corresponds to TRBD1 (5 bases). The germline V gene has CDR1 DFQATT and CDR2 SNEGSKA (reference sequence). This CDR3 is 14 amino acids long. Between the trimmed V and J ends, which lost 5 bases and 0 bases, there was a span of 11 bases. CDR3 DNA: TGCAGTGCTGCCCCGGGGGGTAGCAATCAGCCCCAGCATTTT. Protein product: CSAAPGGSNQPQHF.

This chain uses TRBV28 with TRBJ1-2; 8 bases agree with TRBD1. Per the germline V gene, CDR1 is MDHEN and CDR2 is SYDVKM. The CDR3 contains 14 residues. V lost 6 bases and J lost 0; bases outside the gene matches: 3. CDR3 residues: CASRRQGTNYGYTF. DNA of the CDR3: TGTGCCAGCAGGAGACAGGGGACTAACTATGGCTACACCTTC.

The genes are TRBV2 and TRBJ2-3; perhaps TRBD1 as D (6 bases). The CDR3 totals 15 residues. V was trimmed by 8 bases and J by 5 bases, leaving 20 bases between them. Per the germline V gene, CDR1 is SNHLY and CDR2 is FYNNEI. Here the CDR3 DNA reads TGTGCCAGCGACCTACAGGGTGGGTCGGAAGATACGCAGTATTTT. This codes for CASDLQGGSEDTQYF.

The CDR3 region has the DNA TGCAGTGGGGGGGACGGTAAAGAGACCCAGTACTTC. Translated: CSGGDGKETQYF. J is TRBJ2-5 and V is TRBV20-1; TRBD2 is a possible D gene (6 bases). The CDR3 is 12 residues long. CDR1 is DFQATT, CDR2 SNEGSKA, per germline (reference sequence). Trimming stripped 7 bases from V and 3 bases from J, with 12 bases between.

A note on this clonotype: This sequence may be a read error, since a much larger clone differs from it by one base. The V call is TRBV7-9, the J call TRBJ2-5; 8 bases map to TRBD1. The CDR3 is 14 residues long. The germline V gene has CDR1 SEHNR and CDR2 FQNEAQ (reference sequence). Here the CDR3 DNA reads TGTGCCAGCAGACGACAGGGGATTAAAGAGATCCAGTACTTC. Amino acids: CASRRQGIKEIQYF.

The gene calls are TRBV7-2 and TRBJ2-1; TRBD2 matches 10 bases. J lost 2 bases, V lost 5 bases, and 15 bases had no gene match. CDR1 is SGHTA and CDR2 is FQGNSA in the germline V gene. The CDR3 is 19 residues long. The CDR3 coding sequence is TGTGCCAGCAGCAGCCAGCGGGGGGGCAACGGGGGCACCTACAATGAGCAGTTCTTC. This encodes CASSSQRGGNGGTYNEQFF.